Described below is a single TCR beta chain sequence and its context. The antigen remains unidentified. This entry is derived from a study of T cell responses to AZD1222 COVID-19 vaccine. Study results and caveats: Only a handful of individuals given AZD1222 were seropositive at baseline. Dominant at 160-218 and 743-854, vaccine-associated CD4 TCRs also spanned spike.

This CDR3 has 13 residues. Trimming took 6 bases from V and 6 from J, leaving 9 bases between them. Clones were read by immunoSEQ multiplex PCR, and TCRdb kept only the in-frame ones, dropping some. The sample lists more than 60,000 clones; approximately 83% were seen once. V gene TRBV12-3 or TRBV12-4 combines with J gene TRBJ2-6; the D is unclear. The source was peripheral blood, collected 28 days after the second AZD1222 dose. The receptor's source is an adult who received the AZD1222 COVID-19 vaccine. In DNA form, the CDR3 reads TGTGCCAGCAGGGCTTTCGCGGCCAACGTCCTGACTTTC. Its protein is CASRAFAANVLTF.